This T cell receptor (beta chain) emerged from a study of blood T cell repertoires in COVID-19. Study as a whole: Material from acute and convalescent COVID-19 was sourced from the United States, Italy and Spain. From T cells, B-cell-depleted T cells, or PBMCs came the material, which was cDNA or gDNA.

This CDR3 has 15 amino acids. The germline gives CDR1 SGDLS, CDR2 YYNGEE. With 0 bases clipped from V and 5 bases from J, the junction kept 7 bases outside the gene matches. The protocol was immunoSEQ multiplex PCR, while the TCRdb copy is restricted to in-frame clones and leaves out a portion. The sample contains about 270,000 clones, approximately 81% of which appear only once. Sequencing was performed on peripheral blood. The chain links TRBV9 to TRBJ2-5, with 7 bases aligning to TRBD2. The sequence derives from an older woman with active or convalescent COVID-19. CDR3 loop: CASSVDFGGTETQYF. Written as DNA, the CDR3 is TGTGCCAGCAGCGTAGATTTCGGGGGGACGGAGACCCAGTACTTC.